These 24 T cell receptor beta chains share one sample of origin, sequenced in a study of T cell responses to AZD1222 COVID-19 vaccine. Clones were sequenced by immunoSEQ multiplex PCR, and TCRdb holds only the in-frame ones, with some missing. The data show fewer than 200,000 clones, around 88% seen once. The sequencing here drew on peripheral blood, taken on day 0 of AZD1222 vaccination. These receptors all stem from an adult in good health.

The chain has TRBV5-1 and TRBJ2-5; D not resolved. Trimming shortened V by 4 bases and J by 5 bases, and 15 bases separated the two germline ends. CDR3 length: 14 residues. Germline loops: CDR1 SGHRS, CDR2 YFSETQ. This CDR3 is CASSLVVGRETQYF. The CDR3 DNA is TGCGCCAGCAGCCTCGTGGTGGGTCGGGAGACCCAGTACTTC.

The chain employs TRBV6-5 and TRBJ1-5; unclear D gene. Looked up from germline, CDR1 is MNHEY and CDR2 is SVGAGI. CDR3 length: 15 amino acids. V was cut by 8 bases and J by 3 bases, with 17 bases left in between. The DNA for the CDR3 is TGTGCCAGCTCTTCGACTGCCCTCCCCAATCAGCCCCAGCATTTT. It encodes CASSSTALPNQPQHF.

The chain is built from TRBV13 and TRBJ2-1; 10 bases match TRBD2. J gave up 4 bases and V 2 bases, and 2 bases lay outside the gene matches. The germline V gene encodes CDR1 PRHDT and CDR2 FYEKMQ (reference sequence). This CDR3 comprises 15 residues. The CDR3: CASSLMGLAYNEQFF. CDR3 sequence (DNA): TGTGCCAGCAGCTTAATGGGACTAGCGTACAATGAGCAGTTCTTC.

This rearrangement joins TRBV19 to TRBJ2-6, with a tentative D call TRBD1 (5 bases). Per the germline V gene, CDR1 is LNHDA and CDR2 is SQIVND (reference sequence). There are 15 residues in the CDR3. Trimming removed 0 bases at V and 3 bases at J, with 6 bases between. CDR3 residues: CASSIEQVGANVLTF. The CDR3 DNA reads as TGTGCCAGTAGTATAGAACAGGTTGGGGCCAACGTCCTGACTTTC. Looking up the rest from reference TRBV19 and TRBJ2-6 gives the full variable domain: DGGITQSPKYLFRKEGQNVTLSCEQNLNHDAMYWYRQDPGQGLRLIYYSQIVNDFQKGDIAEGYSVSREKKESFPLTVTSAQKNPTAFYLCASSIEQVGANVLTFGAGSRLTVL.

The chain uses TRBV19 and TRBJ2-1; possible D gene TRBD2, 6 bases. CDR1 is LNHDA, CDR2 SQIVND, per germline (reference sequence). There are 18 residues in the CDR3. With 4 bases removed from V and 0 bases from J, the gap between germline ends came to 19 bases. The CDR3 DNA follows: TGTGCCAGTAGTACCCCTCTAAGCGGGCAGAGCTCCTACAATGAGCAGTTCTTC. Amino acids: CASSTPLSGQSSYNEQFF.

This clone was seen only a few times. The genes are TRBV28 and TRBJ1-1; D is uncertain. CDR3 length: 16 amino acids. Trimming cost V 4 bases and J 6 bases, with 21 bases left between them. In germline, CDR1 is MDHEN, CDR2 SYDVKM. The DNA of the CDR3 is TGTGCCAGCAGTTCGCCGGCAGGCCGTTCCCCTCCTGAAGCTTTCTTT. Its translation: CASSSPAGRSPPEAFF.

The CDR3 DNA sequence: TGTGCCAGCGGCACTGAAGCTTTCTTT. Translated, it gives CASGTEAFF. The chain recombines TRBV2 with TRBJ1-1; no clear D. Per the germline V gene, CDR1 is SNHLY and CDR2 is FYNNEI. Trimming removed 8 bases from V and 4 bases from J, with 2 bases in between. The CDR3 is 9 residues long. Full variable domain (missing parts from reference TRBV2 and TRBJ1-1): EPEVTQTPSHQVTQMGQEVILRCVPISNHLYFYWYRQILGQKVEFLVSFYNNEISEKSEIFDDQFSVERPDGSNFTLKIRSTKLEDSAMYFCASGTEAFFGQGTRLTVV.

This chain connects TRBV7-2 to TRBJ1-1; no definite D call. V lost 5 bases and J lost 1, with 11 bases in between. The CDR3 contains 14 residues. CDR1 is SGHTA, CDR2 FQGNSA, per germline. CDR3 bases: TGTGCCAGCAGCCCCCCAGCCTCGAACACTGAAGCTTTCTTT. Amino acids: CASSPPASNTEAFF.

A single count supports this clone. This rearrangement joins TRBV27 to TRBJ1-6; a weak D match, TRBD1 (5 bases). This CDR3 has 13 residues. Germline CDR1 reads MNHEY; CDR2 reads SMNVEV (reference sequence). V lost 7 bases to trimming and J lost 9 bases, with 13 bases between them. The CDR3 DNA reads as TGTGCCAGCACCATATGGGGCTTTTCACCCCTCCACTTT. Encoded protein: CASTIWGFSPLHF.

The CDR3: CASSLDSRAGSSYNSPLHF. The DNA for the CDR3 is TGCGCCAGCAGCTTGGATAGTCGGGCCGGGAGCTCCTATAATTCACCCCTCCACTTT. The chain carries TRBV5-1 and TRBJ1-6; no clear D. The CDR3 totals 19 residues. V dropped 0 bases and J dropped 0 bases, with 16 bases sitting between them. Germline V gives CDR1 SGHRS, CDR2 YFSETQ.

The chain carries TRBV28 and TRBJ2-3; 14 nucleotides match TRBD2. Germline CDR1 reads MDHEN; CDR2 reads SYDVKM. V lost 4 bases to trimming and J lost 5 bases; unmatched junction nucleotides: 5. The CDR3 has 16 amino acids. In DNA form, the CDR3 reads TGTGCCAGCAGTTCCGGACTAGCGGGAGGAGGAGATACGCAGTATTTT. Its translation is CASSSGLAGGGDTQYF.

A single count supports this clone. The rearrangement joins TRBV10-3 to TRBJ1-3; D gene ambiguous. Trimming pared 6 bases from V and 0 bases from J, leaving 15 bases between. Germline CDR1 is ENHRY and CDR2 is SYGVKD. The CDR3 spans 16 residues. CDR3 DNA sequence: TGTGCCATCAGGGAGCATGGCAGTAGCTCTGGAAACACCATATATTTT. Translation: CAIREHGSSSGNTIYF.

This clone was picked up one time. The chain combines TRBV5-6 with TRBJ2-7; perhaps TRBD1 as D (6 bases). V was shortened by 9 bases and J by 0 bases, with 19 bases between the two germline ends. CDR3 length: 15 amino acids. The germline gives CDR1 SGHDT, CDR2 YYEEEE. The CDR3 region has the DNA TGTGCCACTAAGAGACAGACAGGTAGCTCCTACGAGCAGTACTTC. Translated: CATKRQTGSSYEQYF.

This clone appeared a few times. The J gene is TRBJ2-7, the V gene TRBV5-4; D unresolved. Germline CDR1 and CDR2: SGHNT and YYREEE (reference sequence). The CDR3 extends over 15 amino acids. V shed 4 bases and J shed 6 bases, with 20 bases lying between them. The CDR3 region is CASSVDLGPSGEQYF. CDR3 bases: TGTGCCAGCAGCGTGGATCTCGGACCTTCAGGCGAGCAGTACTTC. Together with reference TRBV5-4 and TRBJ2-7, the CDR3 gives the full variable domain: ETGVTQSPTHLIKTRGQQVTLRCSSQSGHNTVSWYQQALGQGPQFIFQYYREEENGRGNFPPRFSGLQFPNYSSELNVNALELDDSALYLCASSVDLGPSGEQYFGPGTRLTVT.

This rearrangement joins TRBV15 to TRBJ2-7; 9 nucleotides align to TRBD1. The CDR3 extends over 18 amino acids. V shed 3 bases, J shed 1 base, and the junction held 13 bases outside the gene matches. CDR1 LNHNV and CDR2 YYDKDF come from the germline V gene (reference sequence). In nucleotides, the CDR3 is TGTGCCACCAGCAGTGGACTCTACAGGGGGCTGTCTTCCTACGAGCAGTACTTC. Protein: CATSSGLYRGLSSYEQYF.

This chain connects TRBV21-1 to TRBJ2-7; TRBD2, the table's D call, was not compared with the DNA. TRBV21-1 is termed a pseudogene. The CDR3 is made up of 14 amino acids. The CDR3 nucleotides read TGTGCCAGCAGCAAAAACAAGGGAGGAGGCGAGCAGTACTTC. It codes for CASSKNKGGGEQYF.

This clone showed up just once. V and J are TRBV5-5 and TRBJ2-3; 8 nucleotides agree with TRBD1. The germline V gene has CDR1 SGHKS and CDR2 YYEKEE (reference sequence). Trimming took 3 bases from V and 5 from J; bases not matched to a gene: 5. The CDR3 contains 14 residues. The CDR3 spells CASSWRTGQDTQYF. The CDR3 DNA reads TGTGCCAGCAGCTGGAGGACAGGGCAAGATACGCAGTATTTT.

This clone was counted between two and nine times. The CDR3: CASSPAGAGNTIYF. As DNA, the CDR3 is TGTGCCAGCAGCCCCGCCGGGGCTGGAAACACCATATATTTT. This chain connects TRBV27 to TRBJ1-3; D is unresolved. V was pared by 6 bases and J by 2 bases, with 11 bases between. This CDR3 spans 14 amino acids. Per the germline V gene, CDR1 is MNHEY and CDR2 is SMNVEV (reference sequence).

The chain combines TRBV5-1 with TRBJ2-1; D gene ambiguous. Germline CDR1 and CDR2: SGHRS and YFSETQ. The CDR3 is 11 residues long. The V gene lost 3 bases and the J gene lost 7 bases, with 5 bases spanning the gap. The CDR3 nucleotides read TGCGCCAGCAGCTGGCTGAATGAGCAGTTCTTC. Encoded protein: CASSWLNEQFF.

The CDR3 region has the DNA TGTGCCACCCAGACAGGGGGGGAAAAACTGTTTTTT. The encoded protein is CATQTGGEKLFF. J is TRBJ1-4 and V is TRBV6-5; 9 bases line up with TRBD1. The V gene's germline CDR1 is MNHEY and CDR2 SVGAGI. Germline trimming cut 10 bases from V and 8 bases from J; bases unmatched to any gene: 5. The CDR3 consists of 12 residues.

The J gene is TRBJ1-4, the V gene TRBV30; D unclear. Germline CDR1 is GTSNPN and CDR2 is SVGIG (reference sequence). Trimming removed 0 bases at V and 8 bases at J, with 13 bases between. The length of the CDR3 is 14 residues. CDR3: CAWSVRTTGEKLFF. The CDR3 DNA follows: TGTGCCTGGAGTGTACGAACAACGGGGGAAAAACTGTTTTTT.

The J gene is TRBJ2-1, the V gene TRBV7-2; 11 bases map to TRBD2. The CDR3 covers 16 residues. The germline gives CDR1 SGHTA, CDR2 FQGNSA. J lost 6 bases, V lost 5 bases, and 9 bases had no gene match. The CDR3 DNA sequence: TGTGCCAGCAGCAGACGGACCGGGACTAGCGGCAATGAGCAGTTCTTC. This gives the protein CASSRRTGTSGNEQFF. The full variable domain, completed using reference TRBV7-2 and TRBJ2-1, is GAGVSQSPSNKVTEKGKDVELRCDPISGHTALYWYRQSLGQGLEFLIYFQGNSAPDKSGLPSDRFSAERTGGSVSTLTIQRTQQEDSAVYLCASSRRTGTSGNEQFFGPGTRLTVL.

The V gene is TRBV27, the J gene TRBJ2-7, with TRBD2 matching 11 bases. The CDR3 runs 15 residues. Unmatched junction bases numbered 4, after V lost 4 bases and J lost 2 bases. Germline V CDR1 and CDR2: MNHEY, SMNVEV (reference sequence). The CDR3 region is CASSSLSGRAYEQYF. As DNA, the CDR3 is TGTGCCAGCAGTTCCCTTAGCGGGAGGGCCTACGAGCAGTACTTC.

In its sample, this clone was seen once. The chain carries TRBV30 and TRBJ1-2; D is ambiguous. V was cut by 1 base and J by 2 bases, with 8 bases left in between. Per germline, CDR1 GTSNPN and CDR2 SVGIG (reference sequence). The CDR3 runs 13 residues. DNA of the CDR3: TGTGCCTGGAGTGGTCAGCCCAACTATGGCTACACCTTC. Protein: CAWSGQPNYGYTF.